The rows below give T cell receptor beta chains drawn from one sample of a study of cytomegalovirus exposure and HLA in healthy donors. The data were produced by immunoSEQ multiplex PCR, yet TCRdb's version contains in-frame clones alone and is incomplete. In the table there are 150,000 to 200,000 clones, about 80% of which are singletons. Sequencing input: PBMCs. Receptors originate from a woman between 18 and 29 years old in good health and CMV-seropositive. Each CDR3 is given with its conserved first and last residue. Fields, in order: V gene, D gene, J gene, clone size, CDR3 DNA, CDR3 protein. The D gene is left open where the match is weak. A clone size is listed for some rows: how often the clone was seen (once, few, many), or a class if it is expanded.

>TRBV2|NA|TRBJ1-5|few
TGTGCCAGCAGTGGGACACGAAATAGCAATCAGCCCCAGCATTTT
CASSGTRNSNQPQHF
>TRBV11-2|NA|TRBJ1-1|NA
TGTGCCAGCAGCTGGGAGGTGGGTGAAGCTTTCTTT
CASSWEVGEAFF
>TRBV7-9|NA|TRBJ1-1|NA
TGTGCCAGCTCCCCCGGGGGAGGGCTGAGTCACGAAGCTTTCTTT
CASSPGGGLSHEAFF
>TRBV29-1|TRBD1|TRBJ2-2|NA
TGCAGCGTTAAGACAGGGGGTGACGGGGAGCTGTTTTTT
CSVKTGGDGELFF
>TRBV19|TRBD1|TRBJ2-3|NA
TGTGCCAGTAGTGACGGGACAGGGGGTTTGGGAGATACGCAGTATTTT
CASSDGTGGLGDTQYF
>TRBV6-5|NA|TRBJ2-2|NA
TGTGCCAGCAGTTACTCGGTGCTAGCGAGGACCGGGGAGCTGTTTTTT
CASSYSVLARTGELFF
>TRBV29-1|NA|TRBJ2-1|NA
TGCAGCGTGTCGACAGATTACAATGAGCAGTTCTTC
CSVSTDYNEQFF
>TRBV1|NA|TRBJ2-3|few
TGCACCAGCAGCCGACCAACTAGCGGGGGGGGCACAGATACGCAGTATTTT
CTSSRPTSGGGTDTQYF
>TRBV9|NA|TRBJ1-2|NA
TGTGCCAGCAGCAGCAGGACAGCTAACTATGGCTACACCTTC
CASSSRTANYGYTF
>TRBV6-1|TRBD1|TRBJ1-3|NA
TGTGCCAGCAGTTTAGACAGGGGAGAAGGAAACACCATATATTTT
CASSLDRGEGNTIYF
>TRBV16|NA|TRBJ1-5|NA
TGTGCCAGCAGCCAAGCTGCGGGAAATCAGCCCCAGCATTTT
CASSQAAGNQPQHF
>TRBV15|TRBD1|TRBJ1-6|NA
TGTGCCACCAGCAGAGATAAGAGGACAGGTTCCACTTCACCCCTCCACTTT
CATSRDKRTGSTSPLHF
>TRBV5-1|TRBD1|TRBJ1-2|NA
TGCGCCAGCAGCTTGGCCGGGACAGAGGTGGATGGCTACACCTTC
CASSLAGTEVDGYTF
>TRBV7-2|TRBD2|TRBJ2-1|NA
TGTGCCAGCAGCCTCCTAGCGGGGAGGTACAATGAGCAGTTCTTC
CASSLLAGRYNEQFF
>TRBV19|NA|TRBJ1-1|NA
TGTGCCAGTAGTACGCACAGGAACACTGAAGCTTTCTTT
CASSTHRNTEAFF
>TRBV19|NA|TRBJ1-4|NA
TGTGCCAGTAGTATAGGGGCCAGGGCGGCTGAAAAACTGTTTTTT
CASSIGARAAEKLFF
>TRBV30|NA|TRBJ2-3|NA
TGTGCCTGGATTGGACGGGGGAACACAGATACGCAGTATTTT
CAWIGRGNTDTQYF
>TRBV10-3|TRBD1|TRBJ1-5|NA
TGTGCCATCAGCGGGACAGAGAATCAGCCCCAGCATTTT
CAISGTENQPQHF
>TRBV25-1|NA|TRBJ2-5|NA
TGTGCCAGCGGCGGGTGGACTACCAACGACCAAGAGACCCAGTACTTC
CASGGWTTNDQETQYF
>TRBV27|NA|TRBJ2-1|NA
TGTGCCAGCAGTTTATTGGCGGGTAGAGAGGATGAGCAGTTCTTC
CASSLLAGREDEQFF
>TRBV19|NA|TRBJ2-7|NA
TGTGCCAGTAGTCAGGACTCCTACGAGCAGTACTTC
CASSQDSYEQYF
>TRBV12-5|NA|TRBJ1-2|NA
TGTGCTAGTGGCGCAGGGGATAACTATGGCTACACCTTC
CASGAGDNYGYTF
>TRBV6-4|TRBD1|TRBJ1-6|NA
TGTGCCAGCAGTGACGGGACAGTTAATTCACCCCTCCACTTT
CASSDGTVNSPLHF
>TRBV6-1|NA|TRBJ1-2|NA
TGTGCCAGCATACTCCAAACGGACACCCATGGCTACACCTTC
CASILQTDTHGYTF
>TRBV11-3|TRBD1|TRBJ1-6|NA
TGTGCCAGCAGCCCCGGACAGGGAGAGCATTCACCCCTCCACTTT
CASSPGQGEHSPLHF
>TRBV9|TRBD1|TRBJ2-7|NA
TGTGCCAGCAGCGTAGGGGCAGGGGGCTTGGAGCAGTACTTC
CASSVGAGGLEQYF
>TRBV4-1|TRBD1|TRBJ2-1|NA
TGCGCCAGCAGCCAAGGGGACAGCAATGAGCAGTTCTTC
CASSQGDSNEQFF
>TRBV4-3|TRBD1|TRBJ1-2|NA
TGCGCCAGCAGCCAAGACCGGGACAGGGGATTTTGGGAGTATGGCTACACCTTC
CASSQDRDRGFWEYGYTF
>TRBV5-6|TRBD1|TRBJ1-2|NA
TGTGCCAGCACCCCCGGGACAGTCTATGGCTACACCTTC
CASTPGTVYGYTF
>TRBV6-5|TRBD1|TRBJ1-2|few
TGTGCCAGCAGCCAAACGAAGACAGGGCTTGGTGGCTACACCTTC
CASSQTKTGLGGYTF
>TRBV5-5|NA|TRBJ1-6|NA
TGTGCCAGCAGCCCAGGTCTCAGAAATTCACCCCTCCACTTT
CASSPGLRNSPLHF
>TRBV19|NA|TRBJ2-7|NA
TGTGCCAGTAGTCCGACAGTTGGGGCCTACGAGCAGTACTTC
CASSPTVGAYEQYF
>TRBV7-9|TRBD2|TRBJ2-2|NA
TGTGCCAGCAGCTTAACAGCGGGGGCCCTCACCGGGGAGCTGTTTTTT
CASSLTAGALTGELFF
>TRBV4-2|NA|TRBJ2-3|NA
TGTGCCAGCAGCCAATCAAGTCTACGGGGCACAGATACGCAGTATTTT
CASSQSSLRGTDTQYF
>TRBV6-6|NA|TRBJ2-6|NA
TGTGCCAGCACCACATCTGGGGCCAACGTCCTGACTTTC
CASTTSGANVLTF
>TRBV6-1|NA|TRBJ1-5|NA
TGTGCCAGCAGTGGACAGCCCTCCAATCAGCCCCAGCATTTT
CASSGQPSNQPQHF
>TRBV6-5|NA|TRBJ2-3|NA
TGTGCCAGCAGTTCGACCTCAGCGGCAGATACGCAGTATTTT
CASSSTSAADTQYF
>TRBV28|NA|TRBJ1-2|NA
TGTGCCAGCAGTTTAACCAGGCCAACTAACTATGGCTACACCTTC
CASSLTRPTNYGYTF
>TRBV11-3|NA|TRBJ2-3|NA
TGTGCCAGCAGCTTAGGGCCTAGCGAAGATACGCAGTATTTT
CASSLGPSEDTQYF
>TRBV15|NA|TRBJ2-5|NA
TGTGCCACCAGCTCTGCGGAGACCCAGTACTTC
CATSSAETQYF
>TRBV7-3|TRBD2|TRBJ2-3|NA
TGTGCCAGCAGCTTACGGGGTTGGGGCGGGGGGAGCACAGATACGCAGTATTTT
CASSLRGWGGGSTDTQYF
>TRBV14|TRBD1|TRBJ2-5|NA
TGTGCCAGCAGCCAAGCACTTACTACAGGGGGTAGAGAGACCCAGTACTTC
CASSQALTTGGRETQYF
>TRBV5-1|TRBD1|TRBJ2-5|once
TGCGCCAGCAGCTTGGTCGGACAGGGGGGAGAGACCCAGTACTTC
CASSLVGQGGETQYF
>TRBV6-6|NA|TRBJ1-3|NA
TGTGCCACCCTAAACACCATATATTTT
CATLNTIYF
>TRBV7-2|NA|TRBJ1-4|NA
TGTGCCAGCAGCTTTACCAGGGGAGATGAAAAACTGTTTTTT
CASSFTRGDEKLFF
>TRBV5-4|TRBD1|TRBJ2-5|NA
TGTGCCAGCAGCACTGACAGGGGGCGCCAAGAGACCCAGTACTTC
CASSTDRGRQETQYF
>TRBV2|NA|TRBJ2-2|NA
TGTGCCGGCAGGGAATCGGCCGGGGAGCTGTTTTTT
CAGRESAGELFF
>TRBV4-3|TRBD1|TRBJ2-1|NA
TGCGCCAGCAGCCACGGGACAGCCAATGAGCAGTTCTTC
CASSHGTANEQFF
>TRBV28|NA|TRBJ2-1|NA
TGTGCCAGCAGTTTAGCGGTTCCCATCTCCTACAATGAGCAGTTCTTC
CASSLAVPISYNEQFF
>TRBV2|TRBD1|TRBJ1-3|NA
TGTGCCAGCAGTGAAATCAAAAGGGGGCCTGGAAACACCATATATTTT
CASSEIKRGPGNTIYF
>TRBV21-1|NA|TRBJ2-7|few
TGTGCCAGCAGCAAGGAGACTAGCGGGGTCCACGAGCAGTACTTC
CASSKETSGVHEQYF
>TRBV7-6|NA|TRBJ1-2|NA
TGTGCCAGCAGCACAAGTCGGCAGGGAGGCTACACCTTC
CASSTSRQGGYTF
>TRBV30|TRBD1|TRBJ1-1|NA
TGTGCCTGGAGCCGGGACAGGGGCCACACTGAAGCTTTCTTT
CAWSRDRGHTEAFF
>TRBV30|NA|TRBJ1-2|NA
TGTGCCTGGAGCGAGTATGGCTACACCTTC
CAWSEYGYTF
>TRBV7-9|NA|TRBJ1-6|NA
TGTGCCAGCAGCTTAGCAGTCGGACTTCCCCTCCACTTT
CASSLAVGLPLHF
>TRBV4-3|NA|TRBJ1-2|NA
TGCGCCAGCAGCCAAGATCGGGGGAGGGGTAACTATGGCTACACCTTC
CASSQDRGRGNYGYTF
>TRBV27|TRBD2|TRBJ2-3|NA
TGTGCCAGCAGGGACGGGGGGGCCCCAGATACGCAGTATTTT
CASRDGGAPDTQYF